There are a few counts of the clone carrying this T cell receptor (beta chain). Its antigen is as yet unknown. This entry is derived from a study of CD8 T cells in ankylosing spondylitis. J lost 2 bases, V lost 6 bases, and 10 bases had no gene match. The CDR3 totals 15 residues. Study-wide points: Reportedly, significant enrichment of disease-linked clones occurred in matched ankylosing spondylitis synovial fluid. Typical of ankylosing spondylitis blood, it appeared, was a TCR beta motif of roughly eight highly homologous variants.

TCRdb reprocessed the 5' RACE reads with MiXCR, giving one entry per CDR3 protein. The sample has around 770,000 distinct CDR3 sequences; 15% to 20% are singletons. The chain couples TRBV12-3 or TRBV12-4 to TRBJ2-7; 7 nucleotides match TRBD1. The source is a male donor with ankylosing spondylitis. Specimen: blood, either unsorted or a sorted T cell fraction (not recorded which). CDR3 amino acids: CASSLGTASAYEQYF. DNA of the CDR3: TGTGCCAGCAGCCTGGGGACAGCCAGTGCCTACGAGCAGTACTTC.